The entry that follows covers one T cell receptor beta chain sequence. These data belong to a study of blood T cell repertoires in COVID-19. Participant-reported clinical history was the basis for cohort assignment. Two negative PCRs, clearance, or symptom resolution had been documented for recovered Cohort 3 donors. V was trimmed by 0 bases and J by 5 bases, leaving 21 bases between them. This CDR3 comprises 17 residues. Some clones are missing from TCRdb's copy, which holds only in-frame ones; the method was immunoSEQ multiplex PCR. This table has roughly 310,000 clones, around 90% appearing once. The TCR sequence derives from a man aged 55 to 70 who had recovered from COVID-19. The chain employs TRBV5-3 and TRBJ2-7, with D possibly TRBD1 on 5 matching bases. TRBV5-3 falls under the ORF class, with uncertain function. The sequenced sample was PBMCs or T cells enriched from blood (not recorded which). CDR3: CARSLVRGQWPVHEQYF. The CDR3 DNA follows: TGTGCCAGAAGCTTGGTTCGAGGACAATGGCCCGTCCACGAGCAGTACTTC.